The present TCR beta chain was sequenced within a study of cytomegalovirus exposure and HLA in healthy donors. There are a few counts of this clone. Germline CDR1 and CDR2: SGHRS and YFSETQ. The CDR3 loop spans 17 amino acids. J was trimmed by 1 base and V by 0 bases; bases with no gene match: 8. The PCR used 60 Vbeta and 13 Jbeta primers. Data came from immunoSEQ multiplex PCR; TCRdb stores just in-frame clones and leaves some out. The table lists hundreds of thousands of clones, 70% to 90% of them singletons. Sequenced material: PBMCs. The chain has TRBV5-1 and TRBJ2-3; 7 bases match TRBD2. The clonotype was recovered from a girl aged 2-9 years in good health and CMV-seronegative. The CDR3 protein is CASSLGGAGPRTDTQYF. Written as DNA, the CDR3 is TGCGCCAGCAGCTTGGGGGGAGCGGGACCCCGCACAGATACGCAGTATTTT.